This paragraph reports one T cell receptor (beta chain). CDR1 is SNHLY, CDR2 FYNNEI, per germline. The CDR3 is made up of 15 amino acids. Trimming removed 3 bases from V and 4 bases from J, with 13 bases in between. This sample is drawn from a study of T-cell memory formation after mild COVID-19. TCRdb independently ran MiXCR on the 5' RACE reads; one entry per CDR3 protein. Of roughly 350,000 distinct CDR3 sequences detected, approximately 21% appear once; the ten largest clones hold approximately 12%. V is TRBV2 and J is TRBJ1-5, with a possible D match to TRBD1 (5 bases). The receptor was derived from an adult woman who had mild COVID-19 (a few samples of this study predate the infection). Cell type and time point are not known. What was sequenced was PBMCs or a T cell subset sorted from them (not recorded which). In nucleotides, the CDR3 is TGTGCCAGCAGTGATTCAGGGATGCAGAATCAGCCCCAGCATTTT. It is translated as CASSDSGMQNQPQHF.